One and the same sample provided the 26 T cell receptor beta chains below, sequenced in a study of identical twins. TCRdb re-analysed the 5' RACE reads in MiXCR, keeping a single row per CDR3 protein. The table includes about 340 distinct CDR3 sequences, 95% detected once. Sequenced input: PBMCs. The receptors were gathered from a woman younger than 30 in good health. This table probably holds off-target reads from a library built for another chain.

V usage is TRBV2 and J usage is TRBJ2-7; 7 bases map to TRBD1. The CDR3 has 14 amino acids. The germline V gene encodes CDR1 SNHLY and CDR2 FYNNEI. The V and J ends lost 6 bases and 4 bases, in that order; junction bases with no gene match: 9. CDR3 region: CASRGTVLKYEQYF. Here the CDR3 DNA reads TGTGCCAGCAGGGGGACAGTCCTAAAATACGAGCAGTACTTC.

The chain joins TRBV7-8 to TRBJ2-5; 12 bases are a match to TRBD2. Per germline, CDR1 SGHVS and CDR2 FQNEAQ. V shed 2 bases, J shed 5 bases, and the junction held 6 bases outside the gene matches. The CDR3 sequence is 16 residues long. CDR3 protein: CASSLIASGGAETQYF. The CDR3 DNA follows: TGTGCCAGCAGCTTAATTGCTAGCGGGGGGGCGGAGACCCAGTACTTC.

The gene calls are TRBV10-3 and TRBJ2-7; 9 bases are a match to TRBD1. CDR1 is ENHRY and CDR2 is SYGVKD in the germline V gene. J gave up 0 bases and V 3 bases, and 6 bases lay outside the gene matches. The CDR3 extends over 16 amino acids. The CDR3 DNA is TGTGCCATCAGTGACTGGGACAGGGAGAGCTCCTACGAGCAGTACTTC. It is translated as CAISDWDRESSYEQYF.

The CDR3 nucleotides are TGTGCCAGCAGTTTCGGCAACTACGAGCAGTACTTC. The encoded protein is CASSFGNYEQYF. The chain carries TRBV28 and TRBJ2-7; D is unclear. Deletions cut 3 bases from V and 3 bases from J, with 6 bases between. Germline values: CDR1 MDHEN, CDR2 SYDVKM. CDR3 length: 12 amino acids.

The chain recombines TRBV29-1 with TRBJ2-5; D is uncertain. CDR1 is SQVTM, CDR2 ANQGSEA, per germline. The CDR3 sequence is 12 residues long. The V and J ends lost 3 bases and 1 base respectively, with 6 bases between them. CDR3 residues: CSVEDGQETQYF. The DNA for the CDR3 is TGCAGCGTTGAGGACGGCCAAGAGACCCAGTACTTC.

The chain links TRBV7-9 to TRBJ2-1; possibly TRBD2 for D (5 bases). The CDR3 spans 15 residues. Germline CDR1 SEHNR, CDR2 FQNEAQ (reference sequence). V was trimmed by 3 bases and J by 0 bases, leaving 9 bases between them. CDR3 protein: CASSFEGSSYNEQFF. Here the CDR3 DNA reads TGTGCCAGCAGCTTTGAAGGGAGCTCCTACAATGAGCAGTTCTTC.

V and J are TRBV5-6 and TRBJ2-7; a possible D gene is TRBD1 (6 bases). V was clipped by 1 base and J by 5 bases, with 13 bases between them. CDR3 size: 14 residues. Germline V gene sequence: CDR1 SGHDT, CDR2 YYEEEE. CDR3: CASSLMQGRDEQYF. The CDR3 coding sequence is TGTGCCAGCAGCTTGATGCAGGGGAGAGACGAGCAGTACTTC.

The chain uses TRBV5-8 and TRBJ2-3, with 8 bases lining up with TRBD1. Germline CDR1 and CDR2: SGHTS and YDEGEE. The trim removed 3 bases at V and 3 bases at J, leaving 9 bases unmatched. The CDR3 extends over 16 amino acids. The CDR3 is CASSSSTGGRTDTQYF. The CDR3 DNA reads TGTGCCAGCAGCTCAAGCACAGGGGGTAGGACAGATACGCAGTATTTT.

V gene TRBV5-6 combines with J gene TRBJ2-3; D is unclear. CDR3 size: 14 residues. The V and J ends lost 4 bases and 1 base respectively, with 10 bases between them. From germline, CDR1 is SGHDT and CDR2 YYEEEE. The CDR3 coding sequence is TGTGCCAGCAGCAGGGATTTCGGCACAGATACGCAGTATTTT. Residues: CASSRDFGTDTQYF.

J is TRBJ2-5 and V is TRBV23-1; D uncertain. TRBV23-1 is reported as an ORF; its role is uncertain. Trimming left V 4 bases short and J 0 bases short, with 15 bases between. This CDR3 is built from 16 residues. The CDR3, as DNA: TGCGCCAGCAGTCGGATGGAAATTAGGTACCAAGAGACCCAGTACTTC. Translation: CASSRMEIRYQETQYF.

The V and J genes are TRBV6-5 and TRBJ2-3; D remains ambiguous. The CDR3 consists of 16 residues. Trimming pared 0 bases from V and 2 bases from J, leaving 12 bases between. Germline V gene sequence: CDR1 MNHEY, CDR2 SVGAGI. The CDR3 region is CASSYSSWEPTDTQYF. For the CDR3, the DNA is TGTGCCAGCAGTTACTCGAGCTGGGAACCCACAGATACGCAGTATTTT.

The CDR3 DNA reads TGCAGTGCTAGCGGGGGGGACACCGGGGAGCTGTTTTTT. It codes for CSASGGDTGELFF. This chain connects TRBV20-1 to TRBJ2-2, with 8 bases identical to TRBD2. The germline V gene has CDR1 DFQATT and CDR2 SNEGSKA (reference sequence). The V segment lost 3 bases and the J segment 3 bases; nucleotides outside the gene matches: 0. CDR3 length: 13 residues.

This chain connects TRBV3-1 to TRBJ2-5; D remains ambiguous. The CDR3 has 16 residues. The ends were cut back, 1 base at V and 1 base at J, with 13 bases in the middle. Germline values: CDR1 LGHDT, CDR2 YNNKEL (reference sequence). In DNA, the CDR3 is TGTGCCAGCAGCCAAGGGGTTGCGAGAAGCCAAGAGACCCAGTACTTC. Its translation: CASSQGVARSQETQYF.

The J gene is TRBJ2-3, the V gene TRBV29-1; 8 positions match TRBD1. The CDR3 is 15 amino acids. The germline V gene has CDR1 SQVTM and CDR2 ANQGSEA. J was trimmed by 2 bases and V by 2 bases; bases with no gene match: 6. The CDR3 loop reads CSVEIGQGHTDTQYF. The CDR3 DNA reads as TGCAGCGTTGAAATTGGACAGGGCCACACAGATACGCAGTATTTT.

J is TRBJ2-7 and V is TRBV2; no firm D call. Trimming cost V 4 bases and J 0 bases, with 4 bases left between them. This CDR3 comprises 12 residues. CDR1 SNHLY and CDR2 FYNNEI come from the germline V gene. This chain's CDR3 is CASSGISYEQYF. The CDR3 DNA sequence: TGTGCCAGCAGTGGAATCTCCTACGAGCAGTACTTC.

The chain carries TRBV29-1 and TRBJ2-7; no reliable D call. Germline V gene data show CDR1 as SQVTM and CDR2 as ANQGSEA. The CDR3 is 12 residues long. Trimming removed 1 base from V and 5 bases from J, with 9 bases in between. CDR3 nucleotides: TGCAGCGTTGAAGGATTGAGCCACGAGCAGTACTTC. Its translation is CSVEGLSHEQYF.

The gene calls are TRBV11-2 and TRBJ2-5, with TRBD2 matching over 10 bases. Germline V CDR1 and CDR2: SGHAT, FQNNGV. V was clipped by 2 bases and J by 1 base; unmatched bases: 4. This CDR3 has 16 residues. CDR3 amino acids: CASSLSAGGGQETQYF. CDR3 nucleotides: TGTGCCAGCAGCTTATCAGCGGGGGGGGGCCAAGAGACCCAGTACTTC.

V and J are TRBV29-1 and TRBJ2-1; tentatively, D is TRBD1 (6 bases). Germline lookup yields CDR1 SQVTM and CDR2 ANQGSEA. V was trimmed by 4 bases and J by 13 bases, leaving 17 bases between them. The CDR3 runs to 12 residues. The chain's CDR3 is CSVVATGTKQFF. CDR3 DNA: TGCAGCGTTGTAGCTACAGGGACGAAACAGTTCTTC.

The rearrangement joins TRBV2 to TRBJ2-3; D is unclear. CDR3 length equals 13 residues. Trimming stripped 6 bases from V and 0 bases from J, with 7 bases between. Germline V CDR1 and CDR2: SNHLY, FYNNEI. The DNA of the CDR3 is TGTGCCAGCAGCGCAGGTAGCACAGATACGCAGTATTTT. Translating it yields CASSAGSTDTQYF.

The chain employs TRBV4-2 and TRBJ2-3; D might be TRBD1 or TRBD2, each matching 7 bases. This CDR3 has 18 amino acids. CDR1 is LGHNA and CDR2 is YNFKEQ in the germline V gene. Trimming removed 0 bases from V and 2 bases from J, with 18 bases in between. The CDR3 nucleotides read TGTGCCAGCAGCCAAGAGGACCCAGGGGGACTACCCACAGATACGCAGTATTTT. Translation gives CASSQEDPGGLPTDTQYF.

The chain is built from TRBV5-5 and TRBJ2-7; 8 nucleotides agree with TRBD1. V lost 1 base, J lost 3 bases, and 12 bases stayed unmatched. CDR1 is SGHKS, CDR2 YYEKEE, per germline (reference sequence). This CDR3 comprises 17 residues. The CDR3: CASSLRGQGIRGYEQYF. The CDR3 nucleotides read TGTGCCAGCAGCTTGAGAGGACAGGGAATTCGGGGCTACGAGCAGTACTTC.

The chain joins TRBV4-1 to TRBJ2-3; 8 bases fit TRBD1. Unmatched junction bases numbered 16, after V lost 6 bases and J lost 8 bases. Germline CDR1 is MGHRA and CDR2 is YSYEKL. The CDR3 is 16 residues long. CDR3: CASRSSQGERSGTQYF. For the CDR3, the DNA is TGCGCCAGCAGGTCTTCACAGGGGGAGAGATCCGGTACGCAGTATTTT.

The V gene is TRBV6-6, the J gene TRBJ2-1; D not resolved. This CDR3 region has 10 residues. Germline-derived CDR1 and CDR2 are MNHNY and SVGAGI (reference sequence). V was trimmed by 2 bases and J by 9 bases, leaving 2 bases between them. In DNA form, the CDR3 reads TGTGCCAGCAGTTACCGTGAGCAGTTCTTC. This codes for CASSYREQFF.

The chain combines TRBV9 with TRBJ2-3; 13 positions match TRBD2. This CDR3 is built from 16 residues. From germline, CDR1 is SGDLS and CDR2 YYNGEE. Unmatched junction bases numbered 6, after V lost 4 bases and J lost 4 bases. The CDR3 nucleotides are TGTGCCAGCAGCCCAGGGACTAGCGGGGCCGCAGATACGCAGTATTTT. Translated, it gives CASSPGTSGAADTQYF. Looking up the rest from reference TRBV9 and TRBJ2-3 gives the full variable domain: DSGVTQTPKHLITATGQRVTLRCSPRSGDLSVYWYQQSLDQGLQFLIQYYNGEERAKGNILERFSAQQFPDLHSELNLSSLELGDSALYFCASSPGTSGAADTQYFGPGTRLTVL.

J is TRBJ2-1 and V is TRBV2; D unresolved. The CDR3 is made up of 16 amino acids. CDR1 is SNHLY, CDR2 FYNNEI, per germline. Deletions cut 1 base from V and 0 bases from J, with 10 bases between. In nucleotides, the CDR3 is TGTGCCAGCAGTGAAGAGGAGACTTACTCCTACAATGAGCAGTTCTTC. Encoded protein: CASSEEETYSYNEQFF.

The rearrangement links TRBV6-5 to TRBJ2-1; D perhaps matches TRBD1 (5 bases). Germline lookup yields CDR1 MNHEY and CDR2 SVGAGI. Trimming removed 0 bases at V and 5 bases at J, with 8 bases between. The CDR3 sequence is 14 residues long. This CDR3 is CASSYSNRNNEQFF. The CDR3 region has the DNA TGTGCCAGCAGTTACTCGAACAGGAACAATGAGCAGTTCTTC.